Presented here are 20 T cell receptor beta chains from one specimen sequenced in a study of T cell clonality in common variable immunodeficiency. The repertoire was sequenced with immunoSEQ multiplex PCR; TCRdb's copy has only in-frame clones and lacks some. Singletons are absent from the sample, which has roughly 42,000 clones. Sequenced material: peripheral blood mononuclear cells. The receptors shown here come from a person aged 18 to 75 in good health.

This clone was counted many times. The sequence runs out 3 residues before the end of the CDR3; the remainder is reconstructed from the germline J gene. The chain uses TRBV29-1 and TRBJ1-2, with no clear D. The ends were cut back, 2 bases at V and 6 bases at J, with 16 bases in the middle. The CDR3 runs to 14 residues. Germline CDR1 and CDR2: SQVTM and ANQGSEA. CDR3 residues: CSVEWQSLNHGYTF. CDR3 DNA, as far as it was read: TGCAGCGTTGAATGGCAGTCCTTAAACCATGGC.

In this sample, this clone turned up a few times. The read finishes 3 residues shy of the CDR3 end, and the germline J gene is used to complete it. The chain recombines TRBV7-9 with TRBJ2-4; D is perhaps TRBD1 (6 bases). The CDR3 has 15 residues. Germline V gives CDR1 SEHNR, CDR2 FQNEAQ (reference sequence). The CDR3 is CASSFRQEINYGQYF. The CDR3 DNA, read in part, is TGTGCCAGCAGCTTTCGACAGGAGATTAACTATGGT.

This clone was picked up many times. The CDR3 protein is CASSPGQGSDYGYTF. The sequenced part of the CDR3 DNA is TGTGCCAGTAGTCCGGGACAGGGGAGCGACTATGGC. The chain carries TRBV19 and TRBJ1-2; 10 nucleotides agree with TRBD1. The CDR3 end falls 3 residues outside the read, so it is completed with the germline J gene. The CDR3 loop spans 15 amino acids. Trimming cost V 5 bases and J 3 bases; bases outside gene matches: 6. In germline, CDR1 is LNHDA, CDR2 SQIVND (reference sequence).

This clone was found many times. Read data end 3 residues before the CDR3 end; the end is taken from the germline J gene. The rearrangement uses TRBV2 and TRBJ1-5; 8 nucleotides agree with TRBD1. V trimming: 7 bases; J trimming: 6 bases; junction bases outside the gene matches: 2. The CDR3 loop spans 12 amino acids. From germline, CDR1 is SNHLY and CDR2 FYNNEI. The sequenced part of the CDR3 DNA is TGTGCCAGCACAGGGGGCACTCAGCCC. Its protein is CASTGGTQP. The entire CDR3 is CASTGGTQPQHF.

In this sample, this clone turned up many times. The CDR3 end falls 3 residues outside the read, so it is completed with the germline J gene. This chain links TRBV5-4 with TRBJ2-3, with D perhaps matching TRBD2 (5 bases). Trimming took 4 bases from V and 4 from J, leaving 10 bases between them. The CDR3 contains 13 residues. The germline V gene has CDR1 SGHNT and CDR2 YYREEE (reference sequence). The CDR3 spells CASSTTGSDTQYF. The part of the CDR3 DNA that was read is TGTGCCAGCAGCACCACGGGGTCAGATACG.

This clone has a count of ten or more. This CDR3 reads CASSPGGAEAFF. CDR3 DNA (partial): TGTGCCAGCAGCCCCGGGGGGGCTGAA. This sequence joins TRBV7-9 and TRBJ1-1, with D possibly TRBD1 on 5 matching bases. The read ends 3 residues shy of where the CDR3 ends; the end is completed using the germline J gene. CDR1 and CDR2 from the germline V gene are SEHNR and FQNEAQ (reference sequence). Trimming took 5 bases from V and 6 from J, leaving 10 bases between them. This CDR3 contains 12 residues.

This clone was picked up many times. From the germline J gene comes the end of the CDR3, since the read stops 3 residues before it. V is TRBV20-1 and J is TRBJ2-4, with D possibly TRBD1 on 6 matching bases. The CDR3 loop spans 15 amino acids. Germline V gene lookup returns CDR1 DFQATT and CDR2 SNEGSKA (reference sequence). CDR3 bases read: TGCAGTGCTAGAGATGGGAACAGGGTGGGAGAGACT. This encodes CSARDGNRVGET. The full CDR3 is CSARDGNRVGETQYF.

The table lists this clone with many counts. The CDR3 end lies 3 residues beyond the end of the read and is filled in from the germline J gene. Other DNA variants within this sample encode the same CDR3. V gene TRBV7-2 combines with J gene TRBJ1-1, with D maybe TRBD1 (5 bases). The CDR3 runs 14 residues. Trimming left V 3 bases short and J 4 bases short, with 12 bases between. Germline lookup yields CDR1 SGHTA and CDR2 FQGNSA. The DNA read from the CDR3 is TGTGCCAGCAGCTTCGACAGTCCTCCCACTGAA. It yields the protein CASSFDSPPTE. Given in full, the CDR3 is CASSFDSPPTEAFF.

This clone was counted many times. The read ends 3 residues before the CDR3 terminus; that terminus is restored from the germline J gene. This chain links TRBV7-2 with TRBJ2-2; 7 nucleotides match TRBD2. The V segment lost 2 bases and the J segment 6 bases; nucleotides outside the gene matches: 6. CDR1 SGHTA and CDR2 FQGNSA come from the germline V gene. The CDR3 spans 15 residues. CDR3 DNA, as far as it was read: TGTGCCAGCAGCTTAAGAACTAGCGTTGCCGGGGAG. Residues: CASSLRTSVAGE. The entire CDR3 sequence reads CASSLRTSVAGELFF.

This clone showed up many times. The read gets to within 3 residues of the CDR3 end, and the germline J gene fills in the rest. The chain joins TRBV4-2 to TRBJ2-1, with TRBD1 matching over 8 bases. CDR1 LGHNA and CDR2 YNFKEQ come from the germline V gene. Trimming took 4 bases from V and 8 from J; bases not matched to a gene: 13. CDR3 length: 16 residues. The covered CDR3 bases are TGTGCCAGCAGCCGATGGGAAGGACAGGGTCAAGATGAG. Its protein is CASSRWEGQGQDE. The full CDR3 protein is CASSRWEGQGQDEQFF.

This clone was seen many times. The read comes to an end 3 residues before the CDR3 does, leaving the germline J gene to fill in the end. V and J are TRBV5-1 and TRBJ2-3; TRBD1 might be the D (5 bases). This CDR3 comprises 14 residues. The V and J ends lost 2 bases and 5 bases respectively, with 12 bases between them. CDR1 is SGHRS, CDR2 YFSETQ, per germline. The CDR3: CASSLGASGDTQYF. The sequenced CDR3 bases are TGCGCCAGCAGCTTAGGGGCTAGTGGAGATACG.

This clone was seen ten or more times. The read falls 3 residues short of the CDR3 end, and the missing part is taken from the germline J gene. V is TRBV19 and J is TRBJ1-1; 7 nucleotides match TRBD1. Germline loops: CDR1 LNHDA, CDR2 SQIVND (reference sequence). Losses at the gene ends were 7 bases for V and 4 bases for J; bases not matched to a gene: 6. This CDR3 is 13 amino acids long. The CDR3 protein is CASITAGGTEAFF. The sequenced part of the CDR3 DNA is TGTGCCAGTATTACGGCAGGGGGCACTGAA.

This clone was detected many times. The read finishes 3 residues shy of the CDR3 end, and the germline J gene is used to complete it. This rearrangement joins TRBV5-4 to TRBJ2-1; possible D gene TRBD2, 6 bases. This CDR3 region has 15 residues. V lost 4 bases to trimming and J lost 2 bases, with 13 bases between them. The germline V gene encodes CDR1 SGHNT and CDR2 YYREEE (reference sequence). The CDR3 bases that were read are TGTGCCAGCAGCCCCGCGGGGCGGCCCTACAATGAG. Translated, it gives CASSPAGRPYNE. The whole CDR3 region reads CASSPAGRPYNEQFF.

This clone was recorded many times. The CDR3 end falls 3 residues outside the read, so it is completed with the germline J gene. The rearrangement links TRBV29-1 to TRBJ2-1; no clear D gene. V was shortened by 2 bases and J by 4 bases, with 6 bases between the two germline ends. The CDR3 length is 12 residues. CDR1 is SQVTM, CDR2 ANQGSEA, per germline. CDR3 amino acids: CSVEPGYNEQFF. Partial CDR3 DNA: TGCAGCGTTGAACCGGGTTACAATGAG.

This clone showed up many times. The read finishes 3 residues shy of the CDR3 end, and the germline J gene is used to complete it. The J gene is TRBJ2-5, the V gene TRBV5-1; 9 bases fit TRBD1. CDR1 is SGHRS and CDR2 is YFSETQ in the germline V gene. V was clipped by 0 bases and J by 0 bases; unmatched bases: 12. The CDR3 extends over 19 amino acids. This chain's CDR3 is CASSLESQWGTGYQETQYF. The covered CDR3 bases are TGCGCCAGCAGCTTGGAGTCACAATGGGGGACAGGGTACCAAGAGACC.

As concerns this clone: Compared with germline, one end of the junction differs, possibly owing to a read error. The sequence runs out 3 residues before the end of the CDR3; the remainder is reconstructed from the germline J gene. The chain carries TRBV7-7 and TRBJ2-7; D is uncertain. Germline V gene lookup returns CDR1 SSHAT and CDR2 FNYEAQ (reference sequence). This CDR3 has 14 residues. The CDR3 here is CASSLSPGSYEQYF. CDR3 bases read: TGTGCTAGCAGCTTAAGTCCAGGCTCCTACGAG. The variable domain in full, completed from reference TRBV7-7 and TRBJ2-7, reads GAGVSQSPRYKVTKRGQDVTLRCDPISSHATLYWYQQALGQGPEFLTYFNYEAQPDKSGLPSDRFSAERPEGSISTLTIQRTEQRDSAMYRCASSLSPGSYEQYFGPGTRLTVT.

This clone has ten or more counts. The sequenced part of the CDR3 DNA is TGTGCCAGCAGCTTGGGACAGGGGAGCTCCTACGAG. It specifies CASSLGQGSSYE. The whole CDR3 reads CASSLGQGSSYEQYF. The V and J genes are TRBV7-2 and TRBJ2-7; 10 bases match TRBD1. The read terminates 3 residues ahead of where the CDR3 ends, so the germline J gene completes it. The CDR3 has 15 residues. With 3 bases clipped from V and 0 bases from J, the junction kept 2 bases outside the gene matches. Germline CDR1 reads SGHTA; CDR2 reads FQGNSA.

Turning to this clone: The sequence runs out 3 residues before the end of the CDR3; the remainder is reconstructed from the germline J gene. This chain links TRBV7-2 with TRBJ2-7, with 11 positions matching TRBD2. Germline V gene data show CDR1 as SGHTA and CDR2 as FQGNSA. This CDR3 region has 14 residues. J was trimmed by 3 bases and V by 6 bases; bases with no gene match: 4. The CDR3 DNA, read in part, is TGTGCCAGCAGGGGTACTAGCGGGGGCTACGAG. As protein: CASRGTSGGYE. The full CDR3 is CASRGTSGGYEQYF.

This clone has a count of ten or more. The CDR3 end lies 3 residues beyond the end of the read and is filled in from the germline J gene. The chain combines TRBV5-4 with TRBJ2-5; D is undetermined. Germline loops: CDR1 SGHNT, CDR2 YYREEE (reference sequence). This CDR3 spans 14 amino acids. Trimming took off 4 bases at V and 5 bases at J, with 15 bases between the two ends. The CDR3 is CASSLPFSRETQYF. CDR3 DNA, as far as it was read: TGTGCCAGCAGCCTCCCTTTCTCGCGGGAGACC. Based on the CDR3 plus reference TRBV5-4 and TRBJ2-5, the full variable domain is ETGVTQSPTHLIKTRGQQVTLRCSSQSGHNTVSWYQQALGQGPQFIFQYYREEENGRGNFPPRFSGLQFPNYSSELNVNALELDDSALYLCASSLPFSRETQYFGPGTRLLVL.

This clone showed up many times. The read ends 3 residues before the CDR3 terminus; that terminus is restored from the germline J gene. The genes are TRBV30 and TRBJ1-5, with D maybe TRBD1 (5 bases). Germline V gene data show CDR1 as GTSNPN and CDR2 as SVGIG (reference sequence). Trimming pared 5 bases from V and 0 bases from J, leaving 11 bases between. This CDR3 has 14 amino acids. CDR3: CAWRAGNSNQPQHF. CDR3 DNA (partial): TGTGCCTGGCGCGCAGGGAATAGCAATCAGCCC.